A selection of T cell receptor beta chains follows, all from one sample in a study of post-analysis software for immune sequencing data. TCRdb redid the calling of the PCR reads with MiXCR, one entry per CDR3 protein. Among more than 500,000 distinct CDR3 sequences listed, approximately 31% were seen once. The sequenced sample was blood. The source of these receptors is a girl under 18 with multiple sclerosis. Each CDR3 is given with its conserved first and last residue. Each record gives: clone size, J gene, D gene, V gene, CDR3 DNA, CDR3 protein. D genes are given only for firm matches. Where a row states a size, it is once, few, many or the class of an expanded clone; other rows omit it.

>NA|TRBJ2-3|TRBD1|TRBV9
TGTGCCAGCAGCGCAAACAGGGGGCTTGTTACAGATACGCAGTATTTT
CASSANRGLVTDTQYF
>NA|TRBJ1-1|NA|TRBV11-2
TGTGCCAGCAGGACAGCTCCCGCGAACACTGAAGCTTTCTTT
CASRTAPANTEAFF
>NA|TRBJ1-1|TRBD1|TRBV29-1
TGCAGCGTTGAGAACAGGGGGCTGTCTGAAGCTTTCTTT
CSVENRGLSEAFF
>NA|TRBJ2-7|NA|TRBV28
TGTGCCAGCAGTAGACAGTCACCCTACGAGCAGTACTTC
CASSRQSPYEQYF
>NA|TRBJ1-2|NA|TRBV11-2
TGTGCCAGCAGCTTAGACCCTGGTAGGACAAGCACAACCTATGGCTACACCTTC
CASSLDPGRTSTTYGYTF
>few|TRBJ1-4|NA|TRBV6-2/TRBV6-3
TGTGCCAGCAGTTATTCGGGCAGAAATAATGAAAAACTGTTTTTT
CASSYSGRNNEKLFF
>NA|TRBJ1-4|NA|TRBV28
TGTGCCAGCAACGAGGGCTTAGCAACTAATGAAAAACTGTTTTTT
CASNEGLATNEKLFF
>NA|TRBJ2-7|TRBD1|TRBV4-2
TGTGCCTGCAGCCCGGGACAGCACTACGAGCAGTACTTC
CACSPGQHYEQYF
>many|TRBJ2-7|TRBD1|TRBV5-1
TGCGCCAGCAGCTTACCGGGACAGGGAGTCGAGCAGTACTTC
CASSLPGQGVEQYF
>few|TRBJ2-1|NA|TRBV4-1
TGCGCCAGCAGCCAGCAACACCCCGGGTATGAGCAGTTCTTC
CASSQQHPGYEQFF
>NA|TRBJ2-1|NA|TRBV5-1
TGCGCCAGCAGCTTGGGGTTAAGGGGACCCTACAATGAGCAGTTCTTC
CASSLGLRGPYNEQFF
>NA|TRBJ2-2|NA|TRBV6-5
TGTGCCAGCAGGCACAGGACAGCGAACACCGGGGAGCTGTTTTTT
CASRHRTANTGELFF
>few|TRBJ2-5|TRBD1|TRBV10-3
TGTGCCATCGCCGACAGGGTCGGAGAGACCCAGTACTTC
CAIADRVGETQYF
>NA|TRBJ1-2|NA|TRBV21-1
TGTGCCAGCAGCAAAGCCCCGGGGAGCCCCGCAAGACAGGGGGTTTACTATGGCTACACCTTC
CASSKAPGSPARQGVYYGYTF
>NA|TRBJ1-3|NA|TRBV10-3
TGTGCCATCAGGGCTGGAAACACCATATATTTT
CAIRAGNTIYF
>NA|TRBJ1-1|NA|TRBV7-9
TGTGCCAGCAGCTTAGATCCCCTGAACACTGAAGCTTTCTTT
CASSLDPLNTEAFF
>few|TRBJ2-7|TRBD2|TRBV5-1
TGCGCCAGCAGCGTTAGCGGGGGGCTCTCCTACGAGCAGTACTTC
CASSVSGGLSYEQYF
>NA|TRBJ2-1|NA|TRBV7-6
TGTGCCAGCAGCTTGGGTGGGGGGCAGGGTGGCAATGAGCAGTTCTTC
CASSLGGGQGGNEQFF
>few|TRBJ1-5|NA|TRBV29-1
TGCAGCGTTGCGGCCAGGGAAAGCAATCAGCCCCAGCATTTT
CSVAARESNQPQHF
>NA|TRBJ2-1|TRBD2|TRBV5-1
TGCGCCAGCAGCCAGACTAGCGGGGGGGCGGAGGAGCAGTTCTTC
CASSQTSGGAEEQFF
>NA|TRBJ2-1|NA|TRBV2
TGTGCCAGCCAAGGGGGGGGGTCGAACAATGAGCAGTTCTTC
CASQGGGSNNEQFF
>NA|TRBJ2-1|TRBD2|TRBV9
TGTGCCAGCAACGTACCGGGAACCGGGGGGAATGAGCAGTTCTTC
CASNVPGTGGNEQFF
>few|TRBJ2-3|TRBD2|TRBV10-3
TGTGCCATCAGTGAGTCGCCTAGCGGGGGCCCCACAGATACGCAGTATTTT
CAISESPSGGPTDTQYF
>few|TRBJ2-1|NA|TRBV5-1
TGCGCCAGCAGCTTGATTAGCGGACTTTACAATGAGCAGTTCTTC
CASSLISGLYNEQFF
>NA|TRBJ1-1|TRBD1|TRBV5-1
TGCGCCAGCAGCGCGGACAGGATTGAAGCTTTCTTT
CASSADRIEAFF
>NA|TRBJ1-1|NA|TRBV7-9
TGTGCCAGCGGACATCAAGGGAGGGAAGCTTTCTTT
CASGHQGREAFF
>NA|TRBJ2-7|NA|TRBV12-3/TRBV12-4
TGCGCCAGCAGTCCAAGGGCATCGAGCTCCTACGAGCAGTACTTC
CASSPRASSSYEQYF
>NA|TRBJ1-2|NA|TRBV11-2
TGTGCCAGCAGGTCGAATGCAGATTCCTATGGCTACACCTTC
CASRSNADSYGYTF
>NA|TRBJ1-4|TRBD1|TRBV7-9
TGTGCCAGCAGCTTAGTAGGGGGACAGGGATCGGCTAATGAAAAACTGTTTTTT
CASSLVGGQGSANEKLFF
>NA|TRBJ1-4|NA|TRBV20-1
TGCAGTGCTAGGGTTTCAGGACCTAATGAAAAACTGTTTTTT
CSARVSGPNEKLFF
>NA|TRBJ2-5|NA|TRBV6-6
TGTGCCACCGTCGGGGGGCCCAGGAAACAAGAGACCCAGTACTTC
CATVGGPRKQETQYF
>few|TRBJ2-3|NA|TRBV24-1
TGTGCCACCAGTGATTCCCCCACCACAGATACGCAGTATTTT
CATSDSPTTDTQYF
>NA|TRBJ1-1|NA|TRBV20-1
TGCAGTGCTAGGGCCCTGTGGCACACTGAAGCTTTCTTT
CSARALWHTEAFF
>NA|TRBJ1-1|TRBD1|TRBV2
TGTGCCAGCAGGGGTCATGACAGGGTCCCTGAAGCTTTCTTT
CASRGHDRVPEAFF
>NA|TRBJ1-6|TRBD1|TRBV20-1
TGCAGTGCTAGTGGGACAGGGGGAAATTCACCCCTCCACTTT
CSASGTGGNSPLHF
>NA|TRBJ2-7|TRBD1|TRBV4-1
TGCGCCAGCAGCCAACAACCACCGGGGACAGCCTCCTACGAGCAGTACTTC
CASSQQPPGTASYEQYF
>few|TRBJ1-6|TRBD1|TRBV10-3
TGTGCCATCAGCGACAGGGCAGATAATTCACCCCTCCACTTT
CAISDRADNSPLHF
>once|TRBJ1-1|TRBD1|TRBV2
TGTGCCAGCAAAATGACAGGGGGCGACTACACTGAAGCTTTCTTT
CASKMTGGDYTEAFF
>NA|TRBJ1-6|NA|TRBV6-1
TGTGCCAGCAGCATTCGACCCTCGGATTCACCCCTCCACTTT
CASSIRPSDSPLHF
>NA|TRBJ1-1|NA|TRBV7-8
TGTGCCAGCAGCCACGTAAGGAACACTGAAGCTTTCTTT
CASSHVRNTEAFF
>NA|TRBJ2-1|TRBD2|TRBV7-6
TGTGCCAGCAGCTTAGTGCGGGGGGCCGACAATGAGCAGTTCTTC
CASSLVRGADNEQFF
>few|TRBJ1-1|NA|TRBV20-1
TGCAGTGCTGCAGCGAGAGTGAACACTGAAGCTTTCTTT
CSAAARVNTEAFF
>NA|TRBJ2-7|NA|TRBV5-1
TGCGCCAGCAGCTTCGGGGACCCCCGGACCACGAAGGAGTACTTC
CASSFGDPRTTKEYF
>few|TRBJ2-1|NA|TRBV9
TGTGCCAGCAGCCTTAAACAAACCTACAATGAGCAGTTCTTC
CASSLKQTYNEQFF
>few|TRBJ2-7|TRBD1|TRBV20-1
TGCAGTGCCCCGGGACAGGAAAACTACGAGCAGTACTTC
CSAPGQENYEQYF
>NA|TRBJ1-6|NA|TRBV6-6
TGTGCCAGCAGCGGGAGGGAGGGCTCCTATAATTCACCCCTCCACTTT
CASSGREGSYNSPLHF
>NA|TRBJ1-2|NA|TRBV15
TGTGCCACCAGCAGAGATTACGGGGGCTACACCTTC
CATSRDYGGYTF
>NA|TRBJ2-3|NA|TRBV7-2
TGTGCCAGCAGCTTAGGGCCGGACGGCACAGATACGCAGTATTTT
CASSLGPDGTDTQYF
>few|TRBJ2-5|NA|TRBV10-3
TGTGCCATCAGTGAACAGTCGGAGATCCAGTACTTC
CAISEQSEIQYF
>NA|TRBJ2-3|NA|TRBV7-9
TGTGCCAGCAGCTTACCGATTGGGGGGATCGCTAGCACAGATACGCAGTATTTT
CASSLPIGGIASTDTQYF
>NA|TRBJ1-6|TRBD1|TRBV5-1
TGCGCCAGCAGCCTGGACAGGGATGGCTCACCCCTCCACTTT
CASSLDRDGSPLHF
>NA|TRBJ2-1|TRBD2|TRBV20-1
TGCAGTGCTACCGGGACTAGCGGGGGGTATGAGCAGTTCTTC
CSATGTSGGYEQFF
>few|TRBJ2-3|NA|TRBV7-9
TGTGCCAGCAGCTCGGGTACGCAGTATTTT
CASSSGTQYF
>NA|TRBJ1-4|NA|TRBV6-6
TGTGCCAGCAGTTTAGGTGGCAGGGGTGGAGAAAAACTGTTTTTT
CASSLGGRGGEKLFF
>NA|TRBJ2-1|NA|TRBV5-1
TGCGCCAGCAGCTCCTACACGACTATGGTATCCTACAATGAGCAGTTCTTC
CASSSYTTMVSYNEQFF